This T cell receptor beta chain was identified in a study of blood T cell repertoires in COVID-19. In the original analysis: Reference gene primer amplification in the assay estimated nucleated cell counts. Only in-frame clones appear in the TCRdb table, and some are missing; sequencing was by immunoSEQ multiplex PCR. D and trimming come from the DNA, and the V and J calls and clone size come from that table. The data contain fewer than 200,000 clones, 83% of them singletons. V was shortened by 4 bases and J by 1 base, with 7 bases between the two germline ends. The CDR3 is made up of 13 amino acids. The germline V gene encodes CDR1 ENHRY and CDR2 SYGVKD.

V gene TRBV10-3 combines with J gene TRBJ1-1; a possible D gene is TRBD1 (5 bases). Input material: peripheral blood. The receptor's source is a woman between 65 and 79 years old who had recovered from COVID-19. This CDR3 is CAISGGGNTEAFF. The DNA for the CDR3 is TGTGCCATCAGTGGGGGGGGGAACACTGAAGCTTTCTTT.